This T cell receptor (beta chain) was found in a study of cytomegalovirus exposure and HLA in healthy donors. Regarding the study as a whole: A later analysis linked some 17,000 TCR beta sequences to HLA alleles at 0.05 false discovery rate. The classifier, whose performance was assessed in both the original and validation cohorts, reportedly diagnosed cytomegalovirus status with high specificity and sensitivity. Several V segments, TRBV6-2 and TRBV6-3 among them, could not be told apart and were dropped.

It was healthy bone marrow donors who served as donors. The CDR3 contains 13 residues. V was shortened by 4 bases and J by 4 bases, with 14 bases between the two germline ends. Germline V gene lookup returns CDR1 SQVTM and CDR2 ANQGSEA. This clone is a singleton in its sample. Its antigen remains unidentified. The PCR had 60 Vbeta and 13 Jbeta primers. Sequenced by immunoSEQ multiplex PCR; TCRdb stores in-frame clones only, minus some. Counted here are approximately 150,000 clones, 65% to 85% occurring once; the ten biggest clones make up 1.3% to 1.5%. The chain carries TRBV29-1 and TRBJ2-7; D call uncertain. This receptor was obtained from a man aged 55 to 70 in good health and CMV-seronegative. Sequencing input: PBMCs. The CDR3 protein is CSVVGVTRYEQYF. The DNA of the CDR3 is TGCAGCGTTGTCGGAGTCACGAGGTACGAGCAGTACTTC.